These T cell receptor beta chains were read from a single sample in a study of spatial heterogeneity in lung cancer. TCRdb independently ran MiXCR on the 5' RACE reads; one entry per CDR3 protein. The sample holds tens of thousands of distinct CDR3 sequences, roughly 5% seen once. Material: PBMCs, obtained at surgery. The receptors here all came from a male donor with early-stage non-small cell lung cancer. CDR3s leave out the opening cysteine and the closing phenylalanine or tryptophan.

V gene	J gene	CDR3 protein
TRBV28	TRBJ2-2	ASSFERDRTGELF
TRBV5-1	TRBJ2-2	ASSLEGRTTTGELF
TRBV20-1	TRBJ2-7	SARPGGQSNEQY
TRBV20-1	TRBJ2-3	SARGLAGTTDTQY
TRBV30	TRBJ2-3	ALSLRGTDTQY
TRBV6-2/TRBV6-3	TRBJ2-7	ASRPGLDYEQY
TRBV12-3/TRBV12-4	TRBJ2-7	ASSHGVGDDEQY
TRBV4-3	TRBJ2-6	ASSQDGGQGYNVLT
TRBV28	TRBJ1-2	ASSLAGRGYGYT
TRBV18	TRBJ1-6	ASSPDGRSPLH
TRBV6-1	TRBJ2-4	ASSFERDIQY
TRBV3-1	TRBJ1-5	ASSQGAGVAQPQH
TRBV4-1	TRBJ2-1	ASSQTILRSNSYNEQF
TRBV3-1	TRBJ2-1	ASSPWTSGLYNEQF
TRBV20-1	TRBJ2-5	SAHWTPGETQY
TRBV2	TRBJ2-3	ASRERGGTDTQY
TRBV5-4	TRBJ2-5	ASSLEGGQEGTQY
TRBV6-1	TRBJ2-3	ASSETSVTFSTDTQY
TRBV14	TRBJ1-6	ASSQDRAGYSPLH
TRBV28	TRBJ2-7	ASSSGEVYEQY
TRBV5-1	TRBJ2-2	ASSVPRQGPGELF
TRBV12-3/TRBV12-4	TRBJ1-1	ASSPLMRGNTEAF
TRBV15	TRBJ2-5	ATSGGDQETQY
TRBV14	TRBJ2-5	ASSQSRRHTNGTQAPKEETQY
TRBV6-1	TRBJ1-6	ASSEGSTYSPLH
TRBV5-6	TRBJ2-3	ASSLTGSGTDTQY
TRBV29-1	TRBJ2-7	SVDTGSRYEQY
TRBV6-2/TRBV6-3	TRBJ1-5	ASSPLGQGADQPQH
TRBV20-1	TRBJ1-2	SAGQGEGYGYT
TRBV5-5	TRBJ2-1	ASSSHSGTSYNEQF